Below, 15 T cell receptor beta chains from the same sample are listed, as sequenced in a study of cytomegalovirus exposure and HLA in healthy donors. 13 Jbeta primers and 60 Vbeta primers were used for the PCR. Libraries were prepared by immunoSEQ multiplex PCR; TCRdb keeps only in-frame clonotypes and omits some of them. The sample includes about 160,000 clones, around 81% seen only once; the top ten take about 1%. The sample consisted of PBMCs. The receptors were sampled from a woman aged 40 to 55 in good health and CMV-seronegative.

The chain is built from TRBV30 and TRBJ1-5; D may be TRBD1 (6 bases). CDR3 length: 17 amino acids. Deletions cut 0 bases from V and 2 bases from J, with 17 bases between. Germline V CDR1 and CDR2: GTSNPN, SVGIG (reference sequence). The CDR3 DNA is TGTGCCTGGAGTGTACGTTCGACACAGGGCCGCAATCAGCCCCAGCATTTT. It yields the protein CAWSVRSTQGRNQPQHF.

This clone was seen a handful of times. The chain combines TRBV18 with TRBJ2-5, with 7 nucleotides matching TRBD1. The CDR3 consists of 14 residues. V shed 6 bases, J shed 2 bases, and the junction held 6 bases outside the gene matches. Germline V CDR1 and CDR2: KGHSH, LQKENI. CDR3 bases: TGTGCCAGCTCCCCCCGGGACAGTCAAGAGACCCAGTACTTC. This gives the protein CASSPRDSQETQYF. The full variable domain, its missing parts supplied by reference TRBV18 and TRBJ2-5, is NAGVMQNPRHLVRRRGQEARLRCSPMKGHSHVYWYRQLPEEGLKFMVYLQKENIIDESGMPKERFSAEFPKEGPSILRIQQVVRGDSAAYFCASSPRDSQETQYFGPGTRLLVL.

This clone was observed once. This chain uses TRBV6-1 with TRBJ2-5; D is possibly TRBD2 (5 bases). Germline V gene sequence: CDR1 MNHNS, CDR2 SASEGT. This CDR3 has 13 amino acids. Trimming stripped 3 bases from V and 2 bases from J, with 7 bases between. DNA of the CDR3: TGTGCCAGCAGTGATAGGACTCAAGAGACCCAGTACTTC. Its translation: CASSDRTQETQYF.

CDR3 DNA sequence: TGTGCCTGGAGCAGAAAGGGGTTAGCGGGAGGAGAGCAGTACTTC. Protein sequence: CAWSRKGLAGGEQYF. V and J are TRBV30 and TRBJ2-7; 10 bases are a match to TRBD2. Unmatched junction bases numbered 12, after V lost 3 bases and J lost 7 bases. The CDR3 extends over 15 amino acids. The germline CDR1 and CDR2 sequences are GTSNPN and SVGIG (reference sequence). Complete variable domain (other parts from reference TRBV30 and TRBJ2-7): SQTIHQWPATLVQPVGSPLSLECTVEGTSNPNLYWYRQAAGRGLQLLFYSVGIGQISSEVPQNLSASRPQDRQFILSSKKLLLSDSGFYLCAWSRKGLAGGEQYFGPGTRLTVT.

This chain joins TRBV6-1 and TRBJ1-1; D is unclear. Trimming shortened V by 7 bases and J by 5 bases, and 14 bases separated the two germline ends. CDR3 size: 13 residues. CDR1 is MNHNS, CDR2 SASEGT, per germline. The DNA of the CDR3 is TGTGCCAGCACCCTGGGCCGTGGGACTGAAGCTTTCTTT. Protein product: CASTLGRGTEAFF.

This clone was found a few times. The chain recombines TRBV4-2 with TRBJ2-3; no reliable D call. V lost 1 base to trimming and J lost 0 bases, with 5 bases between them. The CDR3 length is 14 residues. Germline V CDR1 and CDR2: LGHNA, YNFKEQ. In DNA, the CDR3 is TGTGCCAGCAGCCAAGCTGAGAGCACAGATACGCAGTATTTT. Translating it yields CASSQAESTDTQYF.

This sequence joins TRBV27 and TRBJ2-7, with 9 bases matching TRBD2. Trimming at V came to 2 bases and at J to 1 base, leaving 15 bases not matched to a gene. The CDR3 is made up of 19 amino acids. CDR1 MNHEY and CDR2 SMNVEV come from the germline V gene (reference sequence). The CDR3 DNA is TGTGCCAGCAGTTTAAGAAGGCTAGCGGGACTCCACTTATCCTACGAGCAGTACTTC. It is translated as CASSLRRLAGLHLSYEQYF.

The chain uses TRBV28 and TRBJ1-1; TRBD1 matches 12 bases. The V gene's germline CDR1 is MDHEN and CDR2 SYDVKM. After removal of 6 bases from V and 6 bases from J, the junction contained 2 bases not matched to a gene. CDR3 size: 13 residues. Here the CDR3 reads CASRGQGAAEAFF. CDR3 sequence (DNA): TGTGCCAGCAGGGGACAGGGGGCTGCTGAAGCTTTCTTT.

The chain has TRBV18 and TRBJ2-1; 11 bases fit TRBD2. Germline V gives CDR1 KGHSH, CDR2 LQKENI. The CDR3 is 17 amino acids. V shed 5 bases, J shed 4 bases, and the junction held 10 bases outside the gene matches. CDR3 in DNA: TGTGCCAGCTCAATATCGGAGGTAGCGGGAGGGTACAATGAGCAGTTCTTC. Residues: CASSISEVAGGYNEQFF.

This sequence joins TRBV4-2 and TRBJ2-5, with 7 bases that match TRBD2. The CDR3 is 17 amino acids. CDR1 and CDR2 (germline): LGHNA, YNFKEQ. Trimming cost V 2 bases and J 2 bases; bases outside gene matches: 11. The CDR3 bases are TGTGCCAGCAGCCAATATTGGCGGGAGAGAAGGCAAGAGACCCAGTACTTC. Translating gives CASSQYWRERRQETQYF.

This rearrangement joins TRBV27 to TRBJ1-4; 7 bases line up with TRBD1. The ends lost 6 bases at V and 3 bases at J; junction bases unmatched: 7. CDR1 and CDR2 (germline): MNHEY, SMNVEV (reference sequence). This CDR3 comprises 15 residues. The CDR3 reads CASSNSGTANEKLFF. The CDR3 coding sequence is TGTGCCAGCAGCAACTCCGGGACAGCTAATGAAAAACTGTTTTTT.

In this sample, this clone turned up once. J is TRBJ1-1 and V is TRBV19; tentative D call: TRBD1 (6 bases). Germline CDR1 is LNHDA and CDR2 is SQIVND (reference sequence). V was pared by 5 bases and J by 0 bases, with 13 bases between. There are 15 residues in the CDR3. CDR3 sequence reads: CASSPWTAVNTEAFF. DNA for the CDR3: TGTGCCAGTAGTCCGTGGACAGCGGTGAACACTGAAGCTTTCTTT. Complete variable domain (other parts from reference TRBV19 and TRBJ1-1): DGGITQSPKYLFRKEGQNVTLSCEQNLNHDAMYWYRQDPGQGLRLIYYSQIVNDFQKGDIAEGYSVSREKKESFPLTVTSAQKNPTAFYLCASSPWTAVNTEAFFGQGTRLTVV.

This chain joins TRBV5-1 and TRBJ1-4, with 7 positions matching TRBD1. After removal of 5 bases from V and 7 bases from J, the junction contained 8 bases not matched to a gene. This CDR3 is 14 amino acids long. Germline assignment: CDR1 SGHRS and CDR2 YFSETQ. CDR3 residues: CASSSRQGGEKLFF. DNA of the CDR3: TGCGCCAGCAGTTCGCGACAGGGAGGTGAAAAACTGTTTTTT.

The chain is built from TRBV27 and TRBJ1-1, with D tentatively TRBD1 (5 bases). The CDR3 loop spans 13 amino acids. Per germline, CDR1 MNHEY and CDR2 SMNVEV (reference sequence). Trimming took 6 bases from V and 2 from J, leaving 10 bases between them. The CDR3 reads CASRDTANTEAFF. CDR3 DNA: TGTGCCAGCAGGGACACCGCCAACACTGAAGCTTTCTTT.

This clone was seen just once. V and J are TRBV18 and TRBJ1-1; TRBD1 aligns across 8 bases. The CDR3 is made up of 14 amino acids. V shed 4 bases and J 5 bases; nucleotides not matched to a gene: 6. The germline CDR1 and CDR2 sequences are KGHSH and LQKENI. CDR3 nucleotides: TGTGCCAGCTCACGCGGACAGGGAAGGACTGAAGCTTTCTTT. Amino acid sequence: CASSRGQGRTEAFF.